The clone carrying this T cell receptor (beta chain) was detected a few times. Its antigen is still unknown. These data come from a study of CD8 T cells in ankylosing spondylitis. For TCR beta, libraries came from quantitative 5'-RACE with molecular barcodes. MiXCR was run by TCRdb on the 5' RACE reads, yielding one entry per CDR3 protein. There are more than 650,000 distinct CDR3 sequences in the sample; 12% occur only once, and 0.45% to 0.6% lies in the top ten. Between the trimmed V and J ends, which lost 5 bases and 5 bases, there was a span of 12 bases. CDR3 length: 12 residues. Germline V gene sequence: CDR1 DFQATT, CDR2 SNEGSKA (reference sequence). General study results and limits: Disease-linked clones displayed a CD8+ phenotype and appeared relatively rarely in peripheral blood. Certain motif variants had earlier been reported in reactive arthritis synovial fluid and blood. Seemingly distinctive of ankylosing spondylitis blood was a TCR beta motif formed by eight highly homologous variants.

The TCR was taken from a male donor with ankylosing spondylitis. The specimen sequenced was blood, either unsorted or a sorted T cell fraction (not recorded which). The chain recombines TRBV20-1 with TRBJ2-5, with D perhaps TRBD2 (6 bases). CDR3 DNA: TGCAGTGCTCACGGGGAGGACGAGACCCAGTACTTC. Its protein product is CSAHGEDETQYF.